This T cell receptor beta chain was retrieved from a study of radiotherapy plus CTLA-4 blockade in lung cancer. The data were produced by immunoSEQ multiplex PCR, yet TCRdb's version contains in-frame clones alone and is incomplete. This sample has around 72,000 clones, with roughly three quarters found just once. Points from the study as a whole: How blood T cell clones changed early, along with interferon-beta, reportedly forecast response best.

The V segment lost 4 bases and the J segment 5 bases; nucleotides outside the gene matches: 5. The CDR3 has 14 amino acids. Germline V gene sequence: CDR1 LNHDA, CDR2 SQIVND (reference sequence). Regarding this clone: The antigen is undetermined.

The TCR sequence derives from a human donor with non-small cell lung cancer who had a complete response to radiotherapy plus ipilimumab. Sequenced material: peripheral blood, taken from a patient treated with radiotherapy plus ipilimumab. The V call is TRBV19, the J call TRBJ1-1, with TRBD1 identical over 9 bases. The chain's CDR3 is CASSTSGTGTEAFF. CDR3 bases: TGTGCCAGTAGTACTTCCGGGACAGGGACTGAAGCTTTCTTT.